Following are 11 T cell receptor beta chains from one sample sequenced in a study of T cells in localized non-small cell lung cancer. Repertoires were generated with immunoSEQ multiplex PCR, while TCRdb's copy carries only in-frame clones and drops some. In the table there are 20,000 to 25,000 clones, 85% to 90% of which are singletons. Specimen: peripheral blood, collected before any cancer treatment. All receptors derive from a male donor aged 60 or over with stage I lung adenocarcinoma.

This sequence joins TRBV15 and TRBJ2-6; 9 bases match TRBD1. Trimming took 1 base from V and 1 from J; bases not matched to a gene: 5. CDR1 and CDR2 from the germline V gene are LNHNV and YYDKDF (reference sequence). CDR3 length equals 18 residues. DNA of the CDR3: TGTGCCACCAGCAGAGCCTCCGGGACAGGGTCTGGGGCCAACGTCCTGACTTTC. It is translated as CATSRASGTGSGANVLTF.

The chain uses TRBV7-8 and TRBJ2-1; the D is unclear. Trimming left V 1 base short and J 7 bases short, with 20 bases between. The CDR3 contains 17 residues. Germline-derived CDR1 and CDR2 are SGHVS and FQNEAQ. The CDR3 here is CASSLERVRQVVNEQFF. The CDR3 DNA follows: TGTGCCAGCAGCTTAGAACGCGTGCGGCAGGTTGTAAATGAGCAGTTCTTC.

V is TRBV18 and J is TRBJ1-1; possible D gene TRBD1, 6 bases. Germline V CDR1 and CDR2: KGHSH, LQKENI. The CDR3 spans 15 residues. Trimming removed 2 bases from V and 3 bases from J, with 13 bases in between. The CDR3 loop is CASSPSKGHDTEAFF. CDR3 nucleotide sequence: TGTGCCAGCTCACCATCGAAGGGACATGACACTGAAGCTTTCTTT.

The chain employs TRBV18 and TRBJ2-1; D gene uncertain. Germline values: CDR1 KGHSH, CDR2 LQKENI. The CDR3 sequence is 12 residues long. V gave up 3 bases and J gave up 8 bases, with 8 bases separating them. This chain's CDR3 is CASSPLRDEQFF. CDR3 DNA: TGTGCCAGCTCACCCCTCCGGGATGAGCAGTTCTTC.

This chain joins TRBV11-2 and TRBJ1-2; D ambiguous. The V gene's germline CDR1 is SGHAT and CDR2 FQNNGV. V gave up 0 bases and J gave up 4 bases, with 9 bases separating them. The CDR3 totals 14 residues. This chain's CDR3 is CASSLETGAYGYTF. The CDR3 DNA follows: TGTGCCAGCAGCTTAGAAACGGGAGCCTATGGCTACACCTTC.

V usage is TRBV7-2 and J usage is TRBJ2-3; D call uncertain. V lost 9 bases and J 6 bases, leaving 13 bases between the germline ends. The germline V gene encodes CDR1 SGHTA and CDR2 FQGNSA. CDR3 length: 12 residues. The CDR3 nucleotides are TGTGCCAGTAGACTCGAAGCGGATACGCAGTATTTT. Protein product: CASRLEADTQYF.

The chain carries TRBV5-1 and TRBJ1-1; D is possibly TRBD1 (5 bases). The CDR3 length is 13 residues. Trimming removed 2 bases at V and 3 bases at J, with 8 bases between. CDR1 and CDR2 (germline): SGHRS, YFSETQ. In nucleotides, the CDR3 is TGCGCCAGCAGCTTCAAAGGGGACACTGAAGCTTTCTTT. Translation: CASSFKGDTEAFF. Filled out from reference TRBV5-1 and TRBJ1-1, the complete variable domain reads KAGVTQTPRYLIKTRGQQVTLSCSPISGHRSVSWYQQTPGQGLQFLFEYFSETQRNKGNFPGRFSGRQFSNSRSEMNVSTLELGDSALYLCASSFKGDTEAFFGQGTRLTVV.

J is TRBJ2-5 and V is TRBV9; 7 bases align to TRBD1. The CDR3 spans 14 residues. V was pared by 4 bases and J by 1 base, with 4 bases of the junction left unmatched. Looked up from germline, CDR1 is SGDLS and CDR2 is YYNGEE. The CDR3 region has the DNA TGTGCCAGCAGCCCAAGGACAGGCCAAGAGACCCAGTACTTC. This translates into CASSPRTGQETQYF.

This chain connects TRBV29-1 to TRBJ2-7, with D unresolved. The CDR3 runs to 13 residues. From germline, CDR1 is SQVTM and CDR2 ANQGSEA. Deletions cut 7 bases from V and 2 bases from J, with 15 bases between. The CDR3 DNA reads as TGCAGCGCCCGAACTGACGGAGCCTACGAGCAGTACTTC. Translated: CSARTDGAYEQYF.

This clone turned up a few times. The chain couples TRBV14 to TRBJ1-5; a weak D match, TRBD1 (6 bases). Germline assignment: CDR1 SGHDN and CDR2 FVKESK. The CDR3 consists of 17 residues. Trimming removed 1 base at V and 7 bases at J, with 20 bases between. This chain's CDR3 is CASSQVVWLTGRQPQHF. The CDR3 DNA is TGTGCCAGCAGCCAAGTAGTTTGGTTAACAGGGAGGCAGCCCCAGCATTTT.

This chain links TRBV5-5 with TRBJ2-2; D remains ambiguous. CDR3 length: 14 residues. V lost 4 bases and J lost 1, with 8 bases in between. Germline V gene data show CDR1 as SGHKS and CDR2 as YYEKEE (reference sequence). CDR3: CASSRDVNTGELFF. Written as DNA, the CDR3 is TGTGCCAGCAGCCGCGACGTGAACACCGGGGAGCTGTTTTTT.